This T cell receptor beta chain was recorded in a study of cytomegalovirus exposure and HLA in healthy donors. Deletions cut 2 bases from V and 5 bases from J, with 9 bases between. This CDR3 comprises 13 residues. Germline-derived CDR1 and CDR2 are MNHEY and SMNVEV (reference sequence). Study observations and caveats: Analysis performed later found roughly 17,000 TCR beta sequences associated with HLA alleles at 0.05 false discovery rate. Indistinguishable V segments such as TRBV6-2 and TRBV6-3 were excluded. Prediction of most subjects' HLA-A and HLA-B alleles by TCR beta sequences was reportedly accurate.

The PCR made use of 60 Vbeta and 13 Jbeta primers. Generated by immunoSEQ multiplex PCR, the TCRdb table keeps only in-frame clones and is missing some. The sample records about 140,000 clones, 82% being singletons. As to this clone: Its antigen is unknown.

The source of this sequence is a man aged 25-45 years in good health and CMV-seropositive. The chain is built from TRBV27 and TRBJ1-1; possibly TRBD1 for D (6 bases). What was sequenced was PBMCs. The CDR3 nucleotides are TGTGCCAGCAGTTTAAACAGGGTAACTGAAGCTTTCTTT. Translating gives CASSLNRVTEAFF.